This T cell receptor (beta chain) was profiled in a study of blood T cell repertoires in COVID-19. Looking at the study overall: From the United States, Italy and Spain came samples of acute and convalescent COVID-19.

The study drew participants aged about 18 to 95 years from about two dozen US areas. Germline V gene sequence: CDR1 MDHEN, CDR2 SYDVKM. V lost 6 bases, J lost 9 bases, and 9 bases stayed unmatched. The CDR3 is made up of 15 amino acids. In the original workflow: From reference gene primer amplification, estimates of nucleated cell counts were derived. Assay: immunoSEQ multiplex PCR; the TCRdb copy retains only in-frame clones and omits some. V and J calls and clone size come straight from that table; D and trimming were deduced from the DNA. The table has 350,000 to 450,000 clones, about 90% seen once.

The rearrangement joins TRBV28 to TRBJ1-6; 9 nucleotides agree with TRBD1. The sample consisted of PBMCs or T cells enriched from blood (not recorded which). This sequence was found in a middle-aged man in a cohort exposed to, infected with or recovered from COVID-19 (not recorded which). The CDR3 spells CASRPGGQGISPLHF. DNA of the CDR3: TGTGCCAGCAGGCCGGGGGGACAGGGTATTTCACCCCTCCACTTT.